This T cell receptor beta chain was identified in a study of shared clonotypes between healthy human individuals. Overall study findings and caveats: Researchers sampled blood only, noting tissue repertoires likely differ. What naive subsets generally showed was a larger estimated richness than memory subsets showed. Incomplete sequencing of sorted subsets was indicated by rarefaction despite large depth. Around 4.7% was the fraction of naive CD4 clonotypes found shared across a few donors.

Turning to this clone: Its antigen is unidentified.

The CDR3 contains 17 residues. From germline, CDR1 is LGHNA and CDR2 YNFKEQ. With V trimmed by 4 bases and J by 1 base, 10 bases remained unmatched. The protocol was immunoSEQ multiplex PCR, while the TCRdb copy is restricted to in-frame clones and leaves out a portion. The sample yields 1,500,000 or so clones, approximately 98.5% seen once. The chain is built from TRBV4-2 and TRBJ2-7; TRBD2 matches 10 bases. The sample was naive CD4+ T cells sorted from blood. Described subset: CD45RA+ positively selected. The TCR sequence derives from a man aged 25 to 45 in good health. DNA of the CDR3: TGTGCCAGCAGCCCCTGGGCGAGCGGGAGGGGATCCTACGAGCAGTACTTC. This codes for CASSPWASGRGSYEQYF.